Listed below are T cell receptor beta chains from one sample, sequenced in a study of cytomegalovirus exposure and HLA in healthy donors. Sequencing was performed with immunoSEQ multiplex PCR; in TCRdb, only in-frame clones are kept and a portion is missing. The sample holds 150,000 to 200,000 clones, about 81% seen once. Source material: PBMCs. The receptors were sampled from a woman between 18 and 30 years old in good health and CMV-seronegative. CDR3s include the opening cysteine and the closing phenylalanine or tryptophan. A D gene is named only where the DNA matches it firmly. Expanded clones are given a class, and other clones once, few, many or no size at all.

clone_size d_call j_call v_call cdr3_aa cdr3_nt
. . TRBJ1-5 TRBV19 CASSIVPGSGNQPQHF TGTGCCAGTAGTATAGTACCGGGGTCGGGGAATCAGCCCCAGCATTTT
. . TRBJ1-2 TRBV2 CASSGLRGHYGYTF TGTGCCAGCAGCGGCCTGCGGGGGCACTATGGCTACACCTTC
. . TRBJ2-3 TRBV6-1 CASTLDSGPTDTQYF TGTGCCAGCACCCTCGACTCGGGTCCCACAGATACGCAGTATTTT
. . TRBJ2-7 TRBV28 CASTTYGADEQYF TGTGCCAGCACCACTTATGGGGCTGACGAGCAGTACTTC
. TRBD1 TRBJ1-1 TRBV7-9 CASSLSQGARTEAFF TGTGCCAGCAGCTTATCACAGGGGGCGAGGACTGAAGCTTTCTTT
. TRBD2 TRBJ2-1 TRBV5-1 CASSLGLAGGSLGQFF TGCGCCAGCAGCCTGGGACTAGCGGGAGGAAGTTTGGGGCAGTTCTTC
. . TRBJ2-1 TRBV30 CAWSVASAHNEQFF TGTGCCTGGAGTGTAGCTAGCGCCCACAATGAGCAGTTCTTC
. . TRBJ2-5 TRBV19 CASSLARQPGQTQYF TGTGCCAGTAGTCTCGCCCGACAGCCCGGCCAGACCCAGTACTTC
. TRBD2 TRBJ2-1 TRBV9 CASSRSGTSGTVSYNEQFF TGTGCCAGCAGCAGATCCGGGACTAGCGGGACCGTCTCCTACAATGAGCAGTTCTTC
. . TRBJ1-4 TRBV9 CASSVAGGDEKLFF TGTGCCAGCAGCGTAGCGGGAGGCGATGAAAAACTGTTTTTT
few TRBD1 TRBJ2-7 TRBV9 CASSVSSGQNSYEQYF TGTGCCAGCAGCGTATCCTCGGGACAGAACTCCTACGAGCAGTACTTC
. . TRBJ1-1 TRBV5-1 CASSLSQIQGRIAEAFF TGCGCCAGCAGCTTGAGCCAGATACAGGGTAGGATCGCTGAAGCTTTCTTT
. TRBD2 TRBJ2-1 TRBV5-1 CASRPAGGTYNEQFF TGCGCCAGCAGGCCAGCGGGAGGAACATACAATGAGCAGTTCTTC
. . TRBJ1-2 TRBV7-9 CASSLDLQYYGYTF TGTGCCAGCAGCTTAGATCTACAGTACTATGGCTACACCTTC
few TRBD1 TRBJ2-7 TRBV5-1 CASSLKDRAGNEQYF TGCGCCAGCAGCCTAAAGGACAGGGCCGGGAACGAGCAGTACTTC
once . TRBJ1-1 TRBV14 CASSRQENTEAFF TGTGCCAGCTCGAGACAGGAGAACACTGAAGCTTTCTTT
. . TRBJ2-2 TRBV5-1 CASSFPSPGELFF TGCGCCAGCAGCTTCCCAAGCCCCGGGGAGCTGTTTTTT
. TRBD1 TRBJ1-1 TRBV7-3 CASSWGGTAMNTEAFF TGTGCCAGCAGCTGGGGCGGGACAGCAATGAACACTGAAGCTTTCTTT
. TRBD2 TRBJ2-7 TRBV30 CAWSWESGRAYEQYF TGTGCCTGGAGTTGGGAAAGCGGGAGAGCCTACGAGCAGTACTTC
. TRBD1 TRBJ2-7 TRBV6-5 CASSPDRVGYEQYF TGTGCCAGCAGCCCGGACAGGGTCGGCTACGAGCAGTACTTC
. . TRBJ1-2 TRBV19 CASSKATGFGSYGYTF TGTGCCAGTAGCAAAGCTACAGGGTTTGGATCGTATGGCTACACCTTC
. TRBD1 TRBJ1-1 TRBV19 CASSRDSGTGGTEAFF TGTGCCAGTAGTAGGGATTCCGGGACAGGGGGCACTGAAGCTTTCTTT
. TRBD1 TRBJ2-6 TRBV5-4 CASSFGTGNNVLTF TGTGCCAGCAGCTTTGGGACAGGGAACAACGTCCTGACTTTC
. . TRBJ1-5 TRBV2 CASSVSGDQPQHF TGTGCCAGCAGTGTCTCAGGGGATCAGCCCCAGCATTTT
. . TRBJ2-1 TRBV29-1 CSVVRGADEQFF TGCAGCGTTGTTAGGGGCGCGGATGAGCAGTTCTTC
. TRBD1 TRBJ1-2 TRBV7-8 CASSSPKGTGDNYGYTF TGTGCCAGCAGCTCCCCCAAGGGGACAGGAGACAACTATGGCTACACCTTC